These 9 T cell receptor beta chains share one sample of origin, sequenced in a study of control samples from healthy donors and cancer patients. Generated by immunoSEQ multiplex PCR, the TCRdb table keeps only in-frame clones and is missing some. This repertoire shows 100,000 to 150,000 clones, about 87% found once; its top ten account for just under 3%. What was sequenced was blood. These receptors were obtained from a man aged 60-69 years in good health.

V is TRBV28 and J is TRBJ1-6; D is possibly TRBD1 (5 bases). There are 14 residues in the CDR3. Germline V gene lookup returns CDR1 MDHEN and CDR2 SYDVKM. The V and J ends lost 3 bases and 6 bases respectively, with 9 bases between them. The CDR3 here is CASSFGGSNSPLHF. CDR3 in DNA: TGTGCCAGCAGTTTTGGGGGTTCTAATTCACCCCTCCACTTT.

This chain uses TRBV7-6 with TRBJ2-7; maybe TRBD1 (6 bases). From germline, CDR1 is SGHVS and CDR2 FNYEAQ. The CDR3 extends over 17 amino acids. V gave up 1 base and J gave up 4 bases, with 20 bases separating them. The CDR3 nucleotides read TGTGCCAGCAGCTTAGTTAGGGGGATCGGGGATCGATACGAGCAGTACTTC. This translates into CASSLVRGIGDRYEQYF. The complete variable domain, with remaining parts taken from reference TRBV7-6 and TRBJ2-7, reads GAGVSQSPRYKVTKRGQDVALRCDPISGHVSLYWYRQALGQGPEFLTYFNYEAQQDKSGLPNDRFSAERPEGSISTLTIQRTEQRDSAMYRCASSLVRGIGDRYEQYFGPGTRLTVT.

The J gene is TRBJ1-2, the V gene TRBV28; possibly TRBD1 for D (5 bases). CDR1 is MDHEN and CDR2 is SYDVKM in the germline V gene. The CDR3 extends over 13 amino acids. V was shortened by 5 bases and J by 4 bases, with 11 bases between the two germline ends. The CDR3, as DNA: TGTGCCAGCAGTCCTACGGGGACCTATGGCTACACCTTC. This gives the protein CASSPTGTYGYTF.

The chain joins TRBV28 to TRBJ2-7, with D perhaps being TRBD1 or TRBD2 (5 bases each). CDR1 MDHEN and CDR2 SYDVKM come from the germline V gene. The CDR3 runs 13 residues. The V and J ends lost 10 bases and 0 bases respectively, with 13 bases between them. CDR3 amino acids: CATDFGGSYEQYF. The CDR3, as DNA: TGTGCCACTGATTTTGGGGGCTCCTACGAGCAGTACTTC.

The chain links TRBV5-1 to TRBJ2-7; 7 bases agree with TRBD2. V dropped 5 bases and J dropped 2; count of bases not matched to a gene: 4. The CDR3 contains 13 residues. Germline V gene data show CDR1 as SGHRS and CDR2 as YFSETQ. The CDR3, as DNA: TGCGCCAGCAGTTCTAGCGGCACCTACGAGCAGTACTTC. Translating gives CASSSSGTYEQYF.

Only one count was recorded for this clone. The chain uses TRBV6-2 or TRBV6-3 and TRBJ2-5, with D hard to call. The length of the CDR3 is 15 residues. Between the trimmed V and J ends, which lost 1 base and 5 bases, there was a span of 14 bases. Per the germline V gene, CDR1 is MNHEY and CDR2 is SVGEGT. The CDR3 reads CASSYFRIPYETQYF. The CDR3 coding sequence is TGTGCCAGCAGTTACTTCAGGATACCATATGAGACCCAGTACTTC.

The DNA for the CDR3 is TGCGCCAGCAGCCCGCAGGGGCAGGATGGAGGAAACACCATATATTTT. Translating it yields CASSPQGQDGGNTIYF. The V call is TRBV5-1, the J call TRBJ1-3, with D perhaps matching TRBD1 (6 bases). In germline, CDR1 is SGHRS, CDR2 YFSETQ. The CDR3 sequence is 16 residues long. Deletions cut 4 bases from V and 4 bases from J, with 18 bases between.

The J gene is TRBJ2-2, the V gene TRBV28; D possibly corresponds to TRBD1 (6 bases). V lost 1 base and J 2 bases, leaving 14 bases between the germline ends. The length of the CDR3 is 17 residues. Germline CDR1 is MDHEN and CDR2 is SYDVKM. Here the CDR3 reads CASSLSRDRTNTGELFF. The DNA of the CDR3 is TGTGCCAGCAGTTTATCACGAGACAGGACTAACACCGGGGAGCTGTTTTTT.

A few counts support this clone. The genes are TRBV6-1 and TRBJ1-2; D unresolved. The V gene's germline CDR1 is MNHNS and CDR2 SASEGT. The CDR3 has 15 amino acids. V dropped 3 bases and J dropped 2 bases, with 13 bases sitting between them. The CDR3 coding sequence is TGTGCCAGCAGTGAGTTTTCTGGACTCAACTATGGCTACACCTTC. Translating it yields CASSEFSGLNYGYTF.